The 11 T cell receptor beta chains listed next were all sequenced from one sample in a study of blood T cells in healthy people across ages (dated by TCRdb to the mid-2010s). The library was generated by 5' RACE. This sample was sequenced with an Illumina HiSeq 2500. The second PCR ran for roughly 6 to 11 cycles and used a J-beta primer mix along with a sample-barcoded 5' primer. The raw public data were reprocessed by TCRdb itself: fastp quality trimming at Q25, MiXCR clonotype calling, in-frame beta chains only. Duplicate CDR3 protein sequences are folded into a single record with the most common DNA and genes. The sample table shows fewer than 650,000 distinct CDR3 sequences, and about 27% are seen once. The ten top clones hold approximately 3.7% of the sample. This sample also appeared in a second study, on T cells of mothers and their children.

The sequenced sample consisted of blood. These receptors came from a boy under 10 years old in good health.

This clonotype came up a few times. CDR3 residues: CASMFGAQTSQETQYF. DNA of the CDR3: TGTGCCAGCATGTTCGGGGCCCAAACCTCCCAAGAGACCCAGTACTTC. The rearrangement links TRBV7-2 to TRBJ2-5; perhaps D is TRBD1 or TRBD2 (5 bases each). CDR1 is SGHTA, CDR2 FQGNSA, per germline. Trimming stripped 7 bases from V and 1 base from J, with 19 bases between. The CDR3 spans 16 residues.

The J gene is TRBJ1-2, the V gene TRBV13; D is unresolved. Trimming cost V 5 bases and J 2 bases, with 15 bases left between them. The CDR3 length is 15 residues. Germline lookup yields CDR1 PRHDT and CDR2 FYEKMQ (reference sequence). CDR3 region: CASSPREARNYGYTF. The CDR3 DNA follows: TGTGCCAGCAGCCCCCGTGAGGCACGGAACTATGGCTACACCTTC.

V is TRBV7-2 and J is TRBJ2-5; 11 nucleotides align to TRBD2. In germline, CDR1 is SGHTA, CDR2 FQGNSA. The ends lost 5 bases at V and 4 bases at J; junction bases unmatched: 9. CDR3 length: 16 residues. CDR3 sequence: CASSGTGLAGGETQYF. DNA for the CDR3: TGTGCCAGCAGCGGAACAGGACTAGCGGGTGGAGAGACCCAGTACTTC.

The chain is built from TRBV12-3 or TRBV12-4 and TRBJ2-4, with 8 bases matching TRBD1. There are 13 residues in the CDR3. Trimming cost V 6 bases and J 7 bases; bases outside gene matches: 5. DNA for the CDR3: TGTGCCAGCAGCCCCCGACAGGGGAACATTCAGTACTTC. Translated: CASSPRQGNIQYF.

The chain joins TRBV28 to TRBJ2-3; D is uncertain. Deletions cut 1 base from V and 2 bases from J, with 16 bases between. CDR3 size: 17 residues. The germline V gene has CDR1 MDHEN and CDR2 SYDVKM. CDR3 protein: CASSLSLQAVITDTQYF. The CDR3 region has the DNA TGTGCCAGCAGTTTATCCTTGCAGGCAGTGATCACAGATACGCAGTATTTT.

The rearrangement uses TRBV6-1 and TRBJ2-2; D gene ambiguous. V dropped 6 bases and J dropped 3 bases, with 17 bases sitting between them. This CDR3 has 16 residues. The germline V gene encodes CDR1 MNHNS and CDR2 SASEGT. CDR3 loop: CASSPWSRLDTGELFF. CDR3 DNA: TGTGCCAGCAGCCCCTGGTCTAGACTGGACACCGGGGAGCTGTTTTTT.

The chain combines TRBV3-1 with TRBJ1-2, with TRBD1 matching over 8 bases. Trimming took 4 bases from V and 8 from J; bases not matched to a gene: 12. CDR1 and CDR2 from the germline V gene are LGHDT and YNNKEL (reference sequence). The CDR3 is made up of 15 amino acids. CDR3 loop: CASSPSQGAWKGYTF. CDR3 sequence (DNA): TGTGCCAGCAGCCCCTCTCAGGGGGCGTGGAAAGGCTACACCTTC.

CDR3 region: CAGKGTLIYEQYF. The DNA of the CDR3 is TGTGCCGGCAAGGGGACACTCATCTACGAGCAGTACTTC. The chain carries TRBV28 and TRBJ2-5; D may be TRBD1 (6 bases). The J call may be incorrect, as the DNA end agrees better with TRBJ2-7. Per germline, CDR1 MDHEN and CDR2 SYDVKM. This CDR3 is built from 13 residues.

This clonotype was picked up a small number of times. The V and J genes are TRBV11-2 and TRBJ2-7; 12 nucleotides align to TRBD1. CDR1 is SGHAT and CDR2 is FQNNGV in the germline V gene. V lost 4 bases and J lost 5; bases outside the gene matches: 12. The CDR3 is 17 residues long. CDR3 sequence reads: CASSYRGQGAPRDEQYF. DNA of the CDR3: TGTGCCAGCAGCTATAGGGGACAGGGGGCTCCCCGGGACGAGCAGTACTTC.

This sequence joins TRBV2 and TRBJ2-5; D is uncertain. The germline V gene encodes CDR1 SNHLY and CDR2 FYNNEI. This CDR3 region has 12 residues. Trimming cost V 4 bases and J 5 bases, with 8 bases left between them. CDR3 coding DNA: TGTGCCAGCAGTGGGGAAAGCGAGACCCAGTACTTC. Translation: CASSGESETQYF. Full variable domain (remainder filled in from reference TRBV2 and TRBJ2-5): EPEVTQTPSHQVTQMGQEVILRCVPISNHLYFYWYRQILGQKVEFLVSFYNNEISEKSEIFDDQFSVERPDGSNFTLKIRSTKLEDSAMYFCASSGESETQYFGPGTRLLVL.

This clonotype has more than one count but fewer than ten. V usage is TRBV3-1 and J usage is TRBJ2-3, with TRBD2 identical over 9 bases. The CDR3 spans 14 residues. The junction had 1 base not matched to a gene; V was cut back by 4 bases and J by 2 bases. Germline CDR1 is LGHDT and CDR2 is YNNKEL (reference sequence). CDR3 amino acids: CASSRLAATDTQYF. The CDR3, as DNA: TGTGCCAGCAGCCGACTAGCGGCCACAGATACGCAGTATTTT.